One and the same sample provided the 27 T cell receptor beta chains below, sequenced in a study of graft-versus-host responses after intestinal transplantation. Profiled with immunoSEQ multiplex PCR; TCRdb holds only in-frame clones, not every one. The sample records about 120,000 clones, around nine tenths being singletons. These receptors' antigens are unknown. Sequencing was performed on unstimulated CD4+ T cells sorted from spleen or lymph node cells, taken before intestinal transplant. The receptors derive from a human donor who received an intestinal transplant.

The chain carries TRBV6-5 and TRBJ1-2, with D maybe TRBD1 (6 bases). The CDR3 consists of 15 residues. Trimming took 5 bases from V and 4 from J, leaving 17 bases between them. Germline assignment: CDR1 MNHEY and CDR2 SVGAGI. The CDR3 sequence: CASSPFLTGFYGYTF. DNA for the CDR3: TGTGCCAGCAGTCCATTTTTGACAGGTTTCTATGGCTACACCTTC.

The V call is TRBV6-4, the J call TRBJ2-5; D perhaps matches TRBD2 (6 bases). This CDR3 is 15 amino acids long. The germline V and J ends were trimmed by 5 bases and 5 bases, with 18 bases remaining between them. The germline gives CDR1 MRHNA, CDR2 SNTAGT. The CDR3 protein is CASSYMDYLGETQYF. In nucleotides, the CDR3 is TGTGCCAGCAGTTATATGGACTACCTAGGGGAGACCCAGTACTTC.

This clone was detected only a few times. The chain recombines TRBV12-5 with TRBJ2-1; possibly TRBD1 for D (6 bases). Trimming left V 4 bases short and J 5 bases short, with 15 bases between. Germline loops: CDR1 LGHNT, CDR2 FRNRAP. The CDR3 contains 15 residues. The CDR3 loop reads CASGSGVGVHNEQFF. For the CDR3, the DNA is TGTGCTAGTGGTTCAGGGGTGGGGGTCCACAATGAGCAGTTCTTC.

The CDR3 DNA reads as TGCGCCAGCAGCCAAGCTGGGCCCCCAATAACCCAGTACTTC. It is translated as CASSQAGPPITQYF. The V and J genes are TRBV4-1 and TRBJ2-5; D not certain. Germline V gives CDR1 MGHRA, CDR2 YSYEKL. The CDR3 runs 14 residues. Trimming left V 1 base short and J 8 bases short, with 14 bases between.

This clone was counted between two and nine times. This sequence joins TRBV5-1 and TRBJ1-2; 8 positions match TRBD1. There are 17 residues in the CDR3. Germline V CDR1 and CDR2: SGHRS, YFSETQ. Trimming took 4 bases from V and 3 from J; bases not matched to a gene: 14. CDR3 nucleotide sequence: TGCGCCAGCAGCCAGCTGACAGGGGCTCGAGGGGACTATGGCTACACCTTC. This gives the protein CASSQLTGARGDYGYTF.

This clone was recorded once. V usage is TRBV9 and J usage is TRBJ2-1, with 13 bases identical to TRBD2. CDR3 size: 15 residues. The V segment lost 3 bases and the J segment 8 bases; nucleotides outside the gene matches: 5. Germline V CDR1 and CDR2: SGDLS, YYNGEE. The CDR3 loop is CASSGTSGRVDEQFF. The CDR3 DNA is TGTGCCAGCAGCGGGACTAGCGGGAGAGTAGATGAGCAGTTCTTC.

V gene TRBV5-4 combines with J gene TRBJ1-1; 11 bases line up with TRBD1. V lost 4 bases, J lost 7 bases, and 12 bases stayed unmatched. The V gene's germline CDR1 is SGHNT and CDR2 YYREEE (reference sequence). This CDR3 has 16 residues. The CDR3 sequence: CASSREGQGAAVEAFF. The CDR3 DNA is TGTGCCAGCAGCCGAGAAGGACAGGGGGCGGCGGTTGAAGCTTTCTTT.

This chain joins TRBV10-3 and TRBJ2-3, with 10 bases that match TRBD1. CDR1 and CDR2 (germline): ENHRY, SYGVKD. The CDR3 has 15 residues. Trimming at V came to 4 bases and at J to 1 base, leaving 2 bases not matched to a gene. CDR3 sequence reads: CAISVGQGRTDTQYF. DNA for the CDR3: TGTGCCATCAGTGTGGGACAGGGGCGCACAGATACGCAGTATTTT.

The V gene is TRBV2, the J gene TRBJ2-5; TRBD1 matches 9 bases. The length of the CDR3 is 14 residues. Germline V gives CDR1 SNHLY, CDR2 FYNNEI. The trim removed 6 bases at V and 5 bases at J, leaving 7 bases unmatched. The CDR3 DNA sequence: TGTGCCAGCAGCCGGGACAGGGCAAAGGAGACCCAGTACTTC. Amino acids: CASSRDRAKETQYF.

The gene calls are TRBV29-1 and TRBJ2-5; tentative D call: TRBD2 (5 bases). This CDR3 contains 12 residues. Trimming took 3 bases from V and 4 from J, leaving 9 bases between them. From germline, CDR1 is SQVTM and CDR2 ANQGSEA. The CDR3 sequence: CSVEGEGETQYF. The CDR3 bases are TGCAGCGTTGAGGGAGAAGGAGAGACCCAGTACTTC.

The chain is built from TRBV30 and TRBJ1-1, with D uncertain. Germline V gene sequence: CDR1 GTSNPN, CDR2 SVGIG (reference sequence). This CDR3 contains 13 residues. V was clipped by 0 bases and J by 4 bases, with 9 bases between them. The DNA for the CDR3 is TGTGCCTGGAGTGTACGGGTAGGCACTGAAGCTTTCTTT. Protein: CAWSVRVGTEAFF.

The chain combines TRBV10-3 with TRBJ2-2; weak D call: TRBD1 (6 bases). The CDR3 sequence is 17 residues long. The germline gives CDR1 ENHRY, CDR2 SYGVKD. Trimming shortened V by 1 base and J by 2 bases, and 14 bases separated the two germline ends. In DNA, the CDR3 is TGTGCCATCAGTGAGTTGACAGGAGAGTTTAACACCGGGGAGCTGTTTTTT. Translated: CAISELTGEFNTGELFF.

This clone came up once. CDR3 nucleotides: TGTGCAAGTCGCTTGCCGTCAGGGGGAGAGACCCAGTACTTC. Residues: CASRLPSGGETQYF. This chain joins TRBV12-2 and TRBJ2-5; the table's TRBD1 call for D was not verified on the DNA. TRBV12-2 is a known pseudogene. This CDR3 is built from 14 residues.

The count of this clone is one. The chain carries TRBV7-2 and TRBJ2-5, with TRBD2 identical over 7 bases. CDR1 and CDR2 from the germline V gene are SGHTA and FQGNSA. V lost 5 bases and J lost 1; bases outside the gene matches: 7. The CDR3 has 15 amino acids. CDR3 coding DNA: TGTGCCAGCAGCCCCCGGGGAGGGGTCCAAGAGACCCAGTACTTC. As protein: CASSPRGGVQETQYF.

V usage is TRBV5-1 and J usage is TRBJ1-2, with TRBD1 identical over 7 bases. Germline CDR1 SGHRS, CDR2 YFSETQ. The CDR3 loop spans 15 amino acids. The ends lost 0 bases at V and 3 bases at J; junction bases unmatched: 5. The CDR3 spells CASSLAYGQDYGYTF. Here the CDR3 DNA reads TGCGCCAGCAGCTTGGCCTACGGACAGGACTATGGCTACACCTTC.

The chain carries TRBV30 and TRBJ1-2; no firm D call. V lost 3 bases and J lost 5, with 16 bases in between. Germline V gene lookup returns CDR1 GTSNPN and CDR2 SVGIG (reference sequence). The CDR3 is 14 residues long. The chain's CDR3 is CAWRLLGGLYGYTF. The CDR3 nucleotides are TGTGCCTGGAGGTTACTGGGTGGGCTGTATGGCTACACCTTC.

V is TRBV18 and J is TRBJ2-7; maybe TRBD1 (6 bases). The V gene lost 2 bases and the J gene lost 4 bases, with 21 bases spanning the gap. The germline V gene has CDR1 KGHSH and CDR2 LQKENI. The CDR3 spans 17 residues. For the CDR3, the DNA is TGTGCCAGCTCACCAGTTGGGTCAGGGGCCGGAAGTTACGAGCAGTACTTC. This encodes CASSPVGSGAGSYEQYF.

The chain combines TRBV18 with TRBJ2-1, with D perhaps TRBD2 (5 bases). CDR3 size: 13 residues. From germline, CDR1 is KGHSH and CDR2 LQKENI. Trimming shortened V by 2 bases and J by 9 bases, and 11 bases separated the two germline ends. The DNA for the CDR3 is TGTGCCAGCTCACCAACAACGGAGGTTGAGCAGTTCTTC. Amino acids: CASSPTTEVEQFF.

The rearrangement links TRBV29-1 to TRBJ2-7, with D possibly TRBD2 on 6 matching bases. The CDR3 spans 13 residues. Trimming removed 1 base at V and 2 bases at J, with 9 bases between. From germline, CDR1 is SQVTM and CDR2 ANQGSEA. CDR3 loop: CSVEGGGPYEQYF. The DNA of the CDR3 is TGCAGCGTTGAAGGCGGAGGGCCCTACGAGCAGTACTTC.

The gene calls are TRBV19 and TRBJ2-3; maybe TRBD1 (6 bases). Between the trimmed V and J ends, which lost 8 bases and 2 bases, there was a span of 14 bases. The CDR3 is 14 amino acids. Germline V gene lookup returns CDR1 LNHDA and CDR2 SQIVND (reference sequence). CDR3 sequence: CASSQGGNTDTQYF. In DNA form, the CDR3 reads TGTGCCAGTTCACAGGGTGGGAACACAGATACGCAGTATTTT.

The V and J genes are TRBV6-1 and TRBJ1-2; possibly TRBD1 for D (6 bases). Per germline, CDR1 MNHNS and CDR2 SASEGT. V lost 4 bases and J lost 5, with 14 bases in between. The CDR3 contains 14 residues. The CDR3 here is CASSARGGPYGYTF. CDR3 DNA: TGTGCCAGCAGTGCTAGGGGGGGACCTTATGGCTACACCTTC.

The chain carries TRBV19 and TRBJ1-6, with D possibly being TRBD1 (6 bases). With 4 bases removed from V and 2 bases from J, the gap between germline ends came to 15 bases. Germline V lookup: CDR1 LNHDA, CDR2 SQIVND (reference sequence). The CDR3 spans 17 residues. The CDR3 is CASSSQGRIPYNSPLHF. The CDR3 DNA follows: TGTGCCAGTAGTAGTCAGGGGCGGATTCCCTATAATTCACCCCTCCACTTT.

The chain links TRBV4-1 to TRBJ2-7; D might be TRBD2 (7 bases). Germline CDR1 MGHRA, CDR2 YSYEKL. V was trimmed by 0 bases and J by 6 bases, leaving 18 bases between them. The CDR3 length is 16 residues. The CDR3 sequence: CASSQDPQGRVSEQYF. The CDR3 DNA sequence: TGCGCCAGCAGCCAAGACCCCCAGGGGAGGGTTAGCGAGCAGTACTTC.

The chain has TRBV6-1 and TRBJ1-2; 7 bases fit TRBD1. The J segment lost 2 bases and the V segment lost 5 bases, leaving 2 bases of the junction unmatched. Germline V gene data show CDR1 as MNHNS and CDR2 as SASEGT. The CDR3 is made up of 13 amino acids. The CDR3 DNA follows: TGTGCCAGCAGTCCGGGACAGAACTATGGCTACACCTTC. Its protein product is CASSPGQNYGYTF.

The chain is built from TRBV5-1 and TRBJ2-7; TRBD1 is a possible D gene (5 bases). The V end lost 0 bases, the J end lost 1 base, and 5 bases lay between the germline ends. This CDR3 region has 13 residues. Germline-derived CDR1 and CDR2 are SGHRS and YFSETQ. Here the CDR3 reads CASSLAGSYEQYF. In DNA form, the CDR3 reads TGCGCCAGCAGCTTGGCAGGGTCCTACGAGCAGTACTTC. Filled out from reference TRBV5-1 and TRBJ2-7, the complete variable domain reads KAGVTQTPRYLIKTRGQQVTLSCSPISGHRSVSWYQQTPGQGLQFLFEYFSETQRNKGNFPGRFSGRQFSNSRSEMNVSTLELGDSALYLCASSLAGSYEQYFGPGTRLTVT.

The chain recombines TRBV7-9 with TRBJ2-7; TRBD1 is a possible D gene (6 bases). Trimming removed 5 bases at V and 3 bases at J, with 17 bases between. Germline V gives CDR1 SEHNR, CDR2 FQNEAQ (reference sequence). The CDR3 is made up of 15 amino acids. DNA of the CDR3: TGTGCCAGCAGCCTCGGAACAGGGCCCTACTACGAGCAGTACTTC. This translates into CASSLGTGPYYEQYF.

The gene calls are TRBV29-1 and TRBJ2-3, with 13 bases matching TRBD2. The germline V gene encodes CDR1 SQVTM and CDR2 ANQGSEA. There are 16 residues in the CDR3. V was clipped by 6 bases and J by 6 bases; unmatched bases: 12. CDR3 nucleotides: TGCAGCGTACAGGTCTTACTAGCGGGGGGGCAGGATACGCAGTATTTT. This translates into CSVQVLLAGGQDTQYF.